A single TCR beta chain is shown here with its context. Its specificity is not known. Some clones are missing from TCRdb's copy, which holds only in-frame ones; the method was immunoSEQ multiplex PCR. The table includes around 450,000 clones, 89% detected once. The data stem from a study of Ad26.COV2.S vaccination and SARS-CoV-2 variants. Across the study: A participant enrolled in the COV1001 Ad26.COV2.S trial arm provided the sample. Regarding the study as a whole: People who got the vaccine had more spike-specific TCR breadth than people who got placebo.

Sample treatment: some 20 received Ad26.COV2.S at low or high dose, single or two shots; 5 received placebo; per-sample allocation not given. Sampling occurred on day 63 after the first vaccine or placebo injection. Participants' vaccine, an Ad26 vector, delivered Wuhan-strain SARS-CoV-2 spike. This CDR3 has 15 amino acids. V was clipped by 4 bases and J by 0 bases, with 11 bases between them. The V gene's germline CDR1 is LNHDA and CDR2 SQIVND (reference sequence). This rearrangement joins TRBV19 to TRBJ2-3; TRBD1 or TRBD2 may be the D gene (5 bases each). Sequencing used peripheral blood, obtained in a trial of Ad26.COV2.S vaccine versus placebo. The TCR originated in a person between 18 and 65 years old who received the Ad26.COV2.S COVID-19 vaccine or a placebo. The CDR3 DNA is TGTGCCAGTAGTAGATGGGACGCTAGCACAGATACGCAGTATTTT. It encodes CASSRWDASTDTQYF.